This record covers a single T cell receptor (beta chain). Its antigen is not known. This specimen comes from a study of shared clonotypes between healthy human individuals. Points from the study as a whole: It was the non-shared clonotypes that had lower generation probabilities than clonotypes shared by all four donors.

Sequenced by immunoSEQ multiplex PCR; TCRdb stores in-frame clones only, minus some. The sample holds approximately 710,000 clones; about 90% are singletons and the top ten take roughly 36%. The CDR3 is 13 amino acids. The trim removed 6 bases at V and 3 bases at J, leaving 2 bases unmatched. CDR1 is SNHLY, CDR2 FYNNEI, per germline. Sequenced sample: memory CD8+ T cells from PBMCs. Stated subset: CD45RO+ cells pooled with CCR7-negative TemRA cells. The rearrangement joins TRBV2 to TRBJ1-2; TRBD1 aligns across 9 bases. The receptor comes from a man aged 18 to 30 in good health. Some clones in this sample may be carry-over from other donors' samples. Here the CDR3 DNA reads TGTGCCAGCAGGGGGGACAGGGACTATGGCTACACCTTC. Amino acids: CASRGDRDYGYTF.